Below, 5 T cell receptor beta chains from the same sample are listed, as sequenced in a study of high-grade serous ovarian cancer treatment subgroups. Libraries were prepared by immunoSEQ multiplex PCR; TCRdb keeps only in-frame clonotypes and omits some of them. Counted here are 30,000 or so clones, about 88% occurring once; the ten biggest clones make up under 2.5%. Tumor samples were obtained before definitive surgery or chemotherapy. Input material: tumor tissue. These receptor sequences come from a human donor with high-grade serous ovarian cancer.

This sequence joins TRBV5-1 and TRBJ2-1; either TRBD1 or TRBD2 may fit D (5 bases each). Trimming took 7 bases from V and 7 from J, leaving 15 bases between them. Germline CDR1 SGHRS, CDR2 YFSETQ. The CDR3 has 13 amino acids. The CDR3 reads CASRSSGQNEQFF. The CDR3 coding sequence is TGCGCCAGCCGTAGCAGCGGACAAAATGAGCAGTTCTTC.

The chain's CDR3 is CASKGGVVDYEQYF. The CDR3 nucleotides read TGTGCCAGTAAGGGGGGGGTGGTCGACTACGAGCAGTACTTC. This chain uses TRBV21-1 with TRBJ2-7; the tabulated D call, TRBD2, remains unverified against the DNA. TRBV21-1 is a listed pseudogene. The CDR3 has 14 residues.

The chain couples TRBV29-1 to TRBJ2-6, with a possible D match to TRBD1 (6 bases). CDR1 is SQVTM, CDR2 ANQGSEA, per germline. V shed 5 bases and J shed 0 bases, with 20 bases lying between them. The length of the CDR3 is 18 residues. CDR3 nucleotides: TGCAGCGTTTTAAGTTTGGGGGCAGGCCTCTCTGGGGCCAACGTCCTGACTTTC. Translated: CSVLSLGAGLSGANVLTF.

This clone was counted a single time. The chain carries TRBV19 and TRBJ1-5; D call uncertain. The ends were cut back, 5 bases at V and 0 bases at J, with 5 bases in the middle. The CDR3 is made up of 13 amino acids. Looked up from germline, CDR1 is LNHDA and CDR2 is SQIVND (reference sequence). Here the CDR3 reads CASSGGSNQPQHF. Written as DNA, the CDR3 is TGTGCCAGTAGTGGCGGTAGCAATCAGCCCCAGCATTTT.

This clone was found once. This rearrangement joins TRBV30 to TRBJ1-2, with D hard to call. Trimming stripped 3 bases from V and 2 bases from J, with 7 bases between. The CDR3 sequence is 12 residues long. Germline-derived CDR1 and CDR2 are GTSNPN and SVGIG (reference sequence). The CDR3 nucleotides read TGTGCCTGGAGGCTCGACAACTATGGCTACACCTTC. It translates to CAWRLDNYGYTF.